This TCR beta chain is from a study of blood T cell repertoires in COVID-19. About the research overall: COVID-19 samples, acute and convalescent, were from the United States, Italy and Spain. T cells, B-cell-depleted T cells, or PBMCs provided the cDNA or gDNA that served as material.

The V gene end was trimmed by 0 bases and the J gene end by 5 bases; junction bases not matched to a gene: 4. Germline CDR1 and CDR2: SGHRS and YFSETQ. This CDR3 region has 15 residues. TCRdb keeps only in-frame clones here, not all; method: immunoSEQ multiplex PCR. The sample lists some 160,000 clones; roughly 80% were seen once. The sample was peripheral blood. The V gene is TRBV5-1, the J gene TRBJ2-7; 11 positions agree with TRBD2. This TCR derives from a woman older than 75 with acute or convalescent COVID-19. The CDR3 DNA follows: TGCGCCAGCAGCTTGGGACTAGCGGGGATGAACGAGCAGTACTTC. Translating gives CASSLGLAGMNEQYF.